What follows are 16 T cell receptor beta chains derived from one specimen sequenced in a study of PD-1 blockade in mismatch repair-deficient tumors. Time point meaning: roughly 10-day in vitro stimulation with candidate neoantigen peptide 7. Their recognized antigens are unknown. TCRdb's table, derived via immunoSEQ multiplex PCR, lists solely in-frame clones and lacks some. The sample yields approximately 10,000 clones, around nine tenths seen once. The source material was cells cultured in vitro, sampled from a patient treated with pembrolizumab. The receptors shown here come from an adult with mismatch repair-deficient cancer.

This clone was found once. The chain links TRBV29-1 to TRBJ2-1; TRBD1 is a possible D gene (6 bases). The CDR3 runs 16 residues. Per the germline V gene, CDR1 is SQVTM and CDR2 is ANQGSEA. The V and J ends lost 0 bases and 0 bases respectively, with 12 bases between them. In DNA, the CDR3 is TGCAGCGTTGAAGATCCAGGGGCCAGCTCCTACAATGAGCAGTTCTTC. This translates into CSVEDPGASSYNEQFF.

V and J are TRBV7-2 and TRBJ2-7; D is ambiguous. There are 15 residues in the CDR3. Looked up from germline, CDR1 is SGHTA and CDR2 is FQGNSA. Trimming cost V 1 base and J 2 bases, with 12 bases left between them. The CDR3 spells CASSLGGPNTYEQYF. In nucleotides, the CDR3 is TGTGCCAGCAGCTTAGGTGGGCCTAATACCTACGAGCAGTACTTC.

The V call is TRBV4-1, the J call TRBJ2-3; tentative D call: TRBD2 (5 bases). Trimming removed 6 bases at V and 2 bases at J, with 18 bases between. CDR3 size: 16 residues. Germline CDR1 MGHRA, CDR2 YSYEKL. Written as DNA, the CDR3 is TGCGCCAGCAGTCAACGGACTGCCCCCTCCACAGATACGCAGTATTTT. Residues: CASSQRTAPSTDTQYF.

This rearrangement joins TRBV19 to TRBJ1-2, with 8 bases that match TRBD1. V was clipped by 6 bases and J by 3 bases; unmatched bases: 9. Germline V gene lookup returns CDR1 LNHDA and CDR2 SQIVND (reference sequence). The CDR3 runs to 15 residues. CDR3 sequence reads: CASRHRTGKDYGYTF. DNA for the CDR3: TGTGCCAGTAGGCACCGGACAGGGAAGGACTATGGCTACACCTTC.

This clone was observed once. This chain joins TRBV29-1 and TRBJ2-7, with D unresolved. Between the trimmed V and J ends, which lost 0 bases and 7 bases, there was a span of 13 bases. From germline, CDR1 is SQVTM and CDR2 ANQGSEA. This CDR3 comprises 13 residues. The CDR3 loop is CSVEEMGVREQYF. For the CDR3, the DNA is TGCAGCGTTGAAGAAATGGGCGTTAGGGAGCAGTACTTC.

The chain couples TRBV5-1 to TRBJ2-3; D is uncertain. This CDR3 comprises 12 residues. Germline V gene data show CDR1 as SGHRS and CDR2 as YFSETQ. Trimming shortened V by 2 bases and J by 6 bases, and 7 bases separated the two germline ends. The CDR3 sequence is CASSFPMDTQYF. Written as DNA, the CDR3 is TGCGCCAGCAGCTTCCCGATGGATACGCAGTATTTT.

The chain employs TRBV7-7 and TRBJ2-2; 7 bases map to TRBD1. Looked up from germline, CDR1 is SSHAT and CDR2 is FNYEAQ (reference sequence). Germline trimming cut 5 bases from V and 5 bases from J; bases unmatched to any gene: 11. This CDR3 spans 16 amino acids. The CDR3 is CASSPTTGERTGELFF. The CDR3 DNA sequence: TGTGCCAGCAGCCCAACAACAGGGGAACGGACCGGGGAGCTGTTTTTT.

The genes are TRBV29-1 and TRBJ1-1, with TRBD1 as a possible D gene (6 bases). Germline CDR1 reads SQVTM; CDR2 reads ANQGSEA. The ends were cut back, 1 base at V and 0 bases at J, with 9 bases in the middle. The CDR3 has 14 amino acids. The CDR3 nucleotides are TGCAGCGTTGAAGTAGAGGGGGTGAACACTGAAGCTTTCTTT. Translated: CSVEVEGVNTEAFF.

The chain has TRBV5-1 and TRBJ1-1; TRBD1 matches at 7 bases. Germline V gives CDR1 SGHRS, CDR2 YFSETQ. The CDR3 extends over 15 amino acids. J was trimmed by 7 bases and V by 3 bases; bases with no gene match: 12. DNA of the CDR3: TGCGCCAGCAGCTCTCAGGGGGTTACAGGGGTTGAAGCTTTCTTT. This gives the protein CASSSQGVTGVEAFF.

The genes are TRBV2 and TRBJ2-3; 8 bases match TRBD1. The V and J ends lost 6 bases and 4 bases, in that order; junction bases with no gene match: 6. The CDR3 loop spans 14 amino acids. Per germline, CDR1 SNHLY and CDR2 FYNNEI. Written as DNA, the CDR3 is TGTGCCAGCAGCTTCGGACAGGGTGCAGATACGCAGTATTTT. As protein: CASSFGQGADTQYF.

The chain uses TRBV5-6 and TRBJ2-7; D possibly corresponds to TRBD2 (6 bases). The CDR3 spans 15 residues. CDR1 is SGHDT, CDR2 YYEEEE, per germline. Trimming left V 0 bases short and J 0 bases short, with 10 bases between. This chain's CDR3 is CASSLERALSYEQYF. Here the CDR3 DNA reads TGTGCCAGCAGCTTGGAGCGGGCTCTCTCCTACGAGCAGTACTTC. Looking up the rest from reference TRBV5-6 and TRBJ2-7 gives the full variable domain: DAGVTQSPTHLIKTRGQQVTLRCSPKSGHDTVSWYQQALGQGPQFIFQYYEEEERQRGNFPDRFSGHQFPNYSSELNVNALLLGDSALYLCASSLERALSYEQYFGPGTRLTVT.

This clone appeared a single time. This chain joins TRBV19 and TRBJ1-4; no reliable D call. Trimming left V 6 bases short and J 6 bases short, with 17 bases between. The CDR3 has 15 amino acids. Germline V gene sequence: CDR1 LNHDA, CDR2 SQIVND (reference sequence). CDR3 sequence (DNA): TGTGCCAGTAGCCTGAGCCCCCAGTCATATGAAAAACTGTTTTTT. Translation gives CASSLSPQSYEKLFF.

In this sample, this clone turned up a few times. The J gene is TRBJ2-7, the V gene TRBV27; D may be TRBD2 (6 bases). V shed 5 bases and J shed 4 bases, with 18 bases lying between them. This CDR3 has 15 residues. Germline V gene lookup returns CDR1 MNHEY and CDR2 SMNVEV (reference sequence). In nucleotides, the CDR3 is TGTGCCAGCAGTCGGGCCGGGACTTTATCTTACGAGCAGTACTTC. Translating it yields CASSRAGTLSYEQYF.

The J gene is TRBJ2-1, the V gene TRBV19, with TRBD2 matching over 7 bases. Germline V gives CDR1 LNHDA, CDR2 SQIVND (reference sequence). V gave up 10 bases and J gave up 9 bases; unmatched junction bases: 12. The CDR3 contains 13 residues. CDR3 region: CATRTREVVEQFF. The DNA of the CDR3 is TGTGCCACAAGGACTAGGGAGGTCGTTGAGCAGTTCTTC.

The genes are TRBV27 and TRBJ2-1; the D is unclear. This CDR3 spans 11 amino acids. Between the trimmed V and J ends, which lost 8 bases and 4 bases, there was a span of 6 bases. Germline CDR1 MNHEY, CDR2 SMNVEV (reference sequence). DNA of the CDR3: TGTGCCAGCGGGGTGTACAATGAGCAGTTCTTC. Encoded protein: CASGVYNEQFF.

The gene calls are TRBV14 and TRBJ2-7, with TRBD2 identical over 14 bases. Per the germline V gene, CDR1 is SGHDN and CDR2 is FVKESK. The CDR3 is 20 residues long. With V trimmed by 3 bases and J by 2 bases, 15 bases remained unmatched. CDR3 bases: TGTGCCAGCAGCCAGGGATTACTATCCTTGACTAGCGGGAGGGCCTACGAGCAGTACTTC. The encoded protein is CASSQGLLSLTSGRAYEQYF. Supplemented by reference TRBV14 and TRBJ2-7, the full variable domain reads EAGVTQFPSHSVIEKGQTVTLRCDPISGHDNLYWYRRVMGKEIKFLLHFVKESKQDESGMPNNRFLAERTGGTYSTLKVQPAELEDSGVYFCASSQGLLSLTSGRAYEQYFGPGTRLTVT.